A selection of T cell receptor beta chains follows, all from one sample in a study of early T cells in non-severe SARS-CoV-2 infection. TCRdb reprocessed the 5' RACE reads via MiXCR and lists one record per CDR3 protein. This sample yields fewer than 9,500 distinct CDR3 sequences, of which more than 4.5% are seen a single time; 9% to 10% belongs to the top ten. What was sequenced was whole blood. These receptor sequences come from an adult who was a healthcare worker with PCR-confirmed SARS-CoV-2 infection or an uninfected control (not recorded which). CDR3s include the opening cysteine and the closing phenylalanine or tryptophan. A D gene is named only where the DNA matches it firmly. Where a row states a size, it is once, few, many or the class of an expanded clone; other rows omit it.

clone size,D gene,J gene,V gene,CDR3 protein,CDR3 DNA
NA,TRBD2,TRBJ2-1,TRBV20-1,CSARTSGIINEQFF,TGCAGTGCCAGGACTAGCGGGATTATCAATGAGCAGTTCTTC
many,TRBD2,TRBJ2-2,TRBV7-8,CASSPLRVAGGPPGELFF,TGTGCCAGCAGCCCCCTTAGGGTAGCGGGAGGGCCCCCCGGGGAGCTGTTTTTT
NA,NA,TRBJ2-5,TRBV5-1,CASSPLGAGKETQYF,TGCGCCAGCAGCCCCCTGGGGGCAGGGAAGGAGACCCAGTACTTC
NA,TRBD2,TRBJ2-1,TRBV7-3,CASSPGLAGIDEQFF,TGTGCCAGCAGTCCGGGACTAGCGGGGATTGATGAGCAGTTCTTC
medium-sized,NA,TRBJ2-2,TRBV19,CASRAGELFF,TGTGCCAGTCGTGCCGGGGAGCTGTTTTTT
many,NA,TRBJ1-2,TRBV29-1,CSVEGRHDGYTF,TGCAGCGTTGAGGGACGGCACGATGGCTACACCTTC
few,NA,TRBJ2-3,TRBV7-2,CASSLGTSTDTQYF,TGTGCCAGCAGCTTAGGGACTAGCACAGATACGCAGTATTTT
medium-sized,NA,TRBJ2-6,TRBV18,CASSLRGVSWANVLTF,TGTGCCAGCTCCCTAAGAGGGGTCTCTTGGGCCAACGTCCTGACTTTC
many,TRBD2,TRBJ2-1,TRBV29-1,CSVDSAGGPFFYNEQFF,TGCAGCGTTGATAGCGCGGGAGGCCCCTTTTTTTACAATGAGCAGTTCTTC
medium-sized,NA,TRBJ1-1,TRBV12-2,CASRRSIFTLNTEAFF,TGTGCAAGTCGCCGATCAATTTTTACCTTGAACACTGAAGCTTTCTTT
many,TRBD2,TRBJ2-1,TRBV28,CASTPTSGSLHEQFF,TGTGCCAGCACCCCGACTAGCGGGAGCCTCCATGAGCAGTTCTTC
medium-sized,TRBD2,TRBJ2-1,TRBV29-1,CSVEASGRGNYNEQFF,TGCAGCGTTGAAGCTAGCGGGAGGGGGAACTACAATGAGCAGTTCTTC
NA,NA,TRBJ1-1,TRBV20-1,CSALRTALNTEAFF,TGCAGTGCTCTTCGGACAGCTTTGAACACTGAAGCTTTCTTT
few,TRBD1,TRBJ2-1,TRBV7-7,CASSLRTGSFPFF,TGTGCCAGCAGCTTGCGGACAGGGTCGTTCCCGTTCTTC
many,NA,TRBJ2-1,TRBV25-1,CASSMQGYNEQFF,TGTGCCAGCAGTATGCAGGGTTACAATGAGCAGTTCTTC
few,TRBD2,TRBJ2-5,TRBV6-4,CASSDSKERDETQYF,TGTGCCAGCAGTGACTCGAAAGAGCGGGACGAGACCCAGTACTTC
medium-sized,NA,TRBJ2-3,TRBV12-3/TRBV12-4,CASNVGEPPDTQYF,TGTGCCAGCAACGTAGGCGAACCCCCAGATACGCAGTATTTT
medium-sized,NA,TRBJ1-1,TRBV29-1,CSVDPSGASNTEAFF,TGCAGCGTTGATCCTAGCGGGGCCTCGAACACTGAAGCTTTCTTT
many,NA,TRBJ1-3,TRBV4-3,CASSGTTGLSGNTIYF,TGCGCCAGCAGCGGAACTACGGGGCTCTCTGGAAACACCATATATTTT
many,TRBD1,TRBJ1-6,TRBV11-2,CASSYRRQGGSPLHF,TGTGCCAGCAGCTATCGGCGACAGGGAGGGTCACCCCTCCACTTT
medium-sized,NA,TRBJ1-4,TRBV20-1,CSARGSPGSANEKLFF,TGCAGTGCTAGAGGATCCCCGGGGTCGGCTAATGAAAAACTGTTTTTT
many,NA,TRBJ1-4,TRBV28,CASFISGEREKLFF,TGTGCCAGCTTTATTTCAGGGGAGCGAGAAAAACTGTTTTTT
medium-sized,NA,TRBJ1-2,TRBV5-1,CASSGGRQANLDGYTF,TGCGCCAGCAGCGGTGGAAGACAGGCGAATTTGGATGGCTACACCTTC